What follows are 9 T cell receptor beta chains derived from one specimen sequenced in a study of blood T cells in healthy people across ages. It was with a sample-barcoded 5' primer and a J-beta primer mix that a second PCR of roughly 7 to 12 cycles was run. TCRdb passed the 5' RACE reads through MiXCR, listing each CDR3 protein once. The sample has 1.5 million to 1.9 million distinct CDR3 sequences, less than 45% seen once. Sequencing input: blood. The receptor set was obtained from a woman in her late teens or twenties in good health.

The V and J genes are TRBV29-1 and TRBJ2-6; D is undetermined. V was clipped by 6 bases and J by 0 bases, with 12 bases between them. Germline CDR1 reads SQVTM; CDR2 reads ANQGSEA. The CDR3 spans 15 residues. For the CDR3, the DNA is TGCAGCGTCGCCCTCATAATCTCTGGGGCCAACGTCCTGACTTTC. Its protein is CSVALIISGANVLTF.

V usage is TRBV12-3 or TRBV12-4 and J usage is TRBJ2-5, with unresolved D. Trimming left V 6 bases short and J 5 bases short, with 13 bases between. CDR3 length equals 13 residues. The CDR3 spells CASSPARPETQYF. The CDR3 coding sequence is TGTGCCAGCAGCCCCGCTCGCCCCGAGACCCAGTACTTC.

This clonotype was picked up a small number of times. The gene calls are TRBV12-3 or TRBV12-4 and TRBJ2-1; maybe TRBD2 (6 bases). Deletions cut 6 bases from V and 9 bases from J, with 27 bases between. This CDR3 is built from 17 residues. The DNA of the CDR3 is TGTGCCAGCAGCCCTCTGACTAGTTACCGTTACGTAATTGAGCAGTTCTTC. Translating gives CASSPLTSYRYVIEQFF.

The V gene is TRBV12-3 or TRBV12-4, the J gene TRBJ1-2; possibly TRBD1 for D (5 bases). Between the trimmed V and J ends, which lost 5 bases and 3 bases, there was a span of 13 bases. The CDR3 totals 14 residues. CDR3 region: CASSVPGGYYGYTF. The CDR3 DNA is TGTGCCAGCAGTGTCCCCGGGGGTTACTATGGCTACACCTTC.

The chain has TRBV7-8 and TRBJ2-1; the match to TRBD2 covers 8 bases. The J segment lost 0 bases and the V segment lost 1 base, leaving 5 bases of the junction unmatched. CDR3 length: 17 amino acids. CDR1 and CDR2 from the germline V gene are SGHVS and FQNEAQ. This CDR3 reads CASSLGRLARSYNEQFF. Here the CDR3 DNA reads TGTGCCAGCAGCTTAGGAAGACTAGCGCGCTCCTACAATGAGCAGTTCTTC.

V and J are TRBV20-1 and TRBJ2-5; D unresolved. Trimming removed 1 base from V and 1 base from J, with 22 bases in between. CDR3 size: 18 residues. Germline assignment: CDR1 DFQATT and CDR2 SNEGSKA (reference sequence). The CDR3 sequence: CSARGIDLVLGPQETQYF. DNA for the CDR3: TGCAGTGCTAGAGGAATTGACTTAGTCCTTGGCCCCCAAGAGACCCAGTACTTC.

About this clonotype itself: The CDR3 carries no conserved terminal phenylalanine or tryptophan, so it likely arises from a read error. The chain links TRBV10-2 to TRBJ2-7, with no clear D. V dropped 3 bases and J dropped 3 bases, with 3 bases sitting between them. Germline CDR1 WSHSY, CDR2 SAAADI. The CDR3 consists of 11 residues. The DNA for the CDR3 is TGCGCCAGCAGTGAAAGCTACGAGCAGTACTTG. Protein product: CASSESYEQYL.

In the case of this clonotype: Since the CDR3 does not end with the conserved phenylalanine or tryptophan, this likely comes from a read error. CDR3 DNA sequence: TGCAGCGTTGGCGGGAGGCTCTATGGCTACACCATC. Its translation: CSVGGRLYGYTI. The V gene is TRBV29-1, the J gene TRBJ1-2, with D unclear. The CDR3 runs 12 residues. Trimming removed 4 bases from V and 4 bases from J, with 10 bases in between. CDR1 and CDR2 (germline): SQVTM, ANQGSEA.

J is TRBJ2-5 and V is TRBV29-1, with a possible D match to TRBD1 (6 bases). CDR3 length equals 12 residues. V was trimmed by 6 bases and J by 5 bases, leaving 13 bases between them. CDR1 and CDR2 from the germline V gene are SQVTM and ANQGSEA. This CDR3 is CSVNREGETQYF. In DNA form, the CDR3 reads TGCAGCGTCAACAGGGAAGGGGAGACCCAGTACTTC.